Each of the 21 T cell receptor beta chains below was sequenced from the same sample in a study of blood T cells in healthy people across ages. Next came a second PCR, run for roughly 6 to 11 cycles, which used a sample-barcoded 5' primer along with a J-beta primer mix. TCRdb reanalysed the 5' RACE reads using MiXCR and keeps one entry per CDR3 protein. The table records about 1,400,000 distinct CDR3 sequences, roughly 45% of them present only once. Input material: blood. These receptors were obtained from a woman in her late teens or twenties in good health.

J is TRBJ2-3 and V is TRBV3-1; D unclear. The germline gives CDR1 LGHDT, CDR2 YNNKEL (reference sequence). The CDR3 has 13 residues. The germline V and J ends were trimmed by 5 bases and 9 bases, with 15 bases remaining between them. The CDR3 protein is CASSARTDGTQYF. DNA of the CDR3: TGTGCCAGCAGCGCCCGGACGGACGGGACGCAGTATTTT.

This clonotype was observed a few times. The V gene is TRBV12-3 or TRBV12-4, the J gene TRBJ1-5; 7 bases line up with TRBD1. Losses at the gene ends were 5 bases for V and 4 bases for J; bases not matched to a gene: 8. The CDR3 has 15 residues. The CDR3 DNA reads TGTGCCAGCAGTGATACAGGGGATTTGAATCAGCCCCAGCATTTT. Residues: CASSDTGDLNQPQHF.

The chain uses TRBV20-1 and TRBJ2-2; the match to TRBD1 covers 7 bases. CDR1 and CDR2 (germline): DFQATT, SNEGSKA (reference sequence). The junction had 12 bases not matched to a gene; V was cut back by 2 bases and J by 6 bases. This CDR3 has 16 residues. The CDR3 coding sequence is TGCAGTGCTAGAAGGGCCGGGACAGTGGGTGCCGGGGAGCTGTTTTTT. This codes for CSARRAGTVGAGELFF.

This clonotype appeared a few times. J is TRBJ2-7 and V is TRBV6-1; D remains unclear. CDR1 is MNHNS, CDR2 SASEGT, per germline. This CDR3 contains 13 residues. V dropped 1 base and J dropped 7 bases, with 11 bases sitting between them. CDR3 DNA sequence: TGTGCCAGCAGTGAAGACGGGTCGGATGAGCAGTACTTC. As protein: CASSEDGSDEQYF.

The chain carries TRBV7-9 and TRBJ2-7; tentative D call: TRBD2 (6 bases). Germline V gives CDR1 SEHNR, CDR2 FQNEAQ (reference sequence). The CDR3 is made up of 12 amino acids. V was pared by 5 bases and J by 5 bases, with 10 bases between. CDR3 residues: CASSHSGDEQYF. CDR3 in DNA: TGTGCCAGCAGCCATTCGGGAGACGAGCAGTACTTC.

V is TRBV10-3 and J is TRBJ1-2; D might be TRBD1 (5 bases). The CDR3 covers 14 residues. The V end lost 3 bases, the J end lost 4 bases, and 12 bases lay between the germline ends. The germline V gene has CDR1 ENHRY and CDR2 SYGVKD. In nucleotides, the CDR3 is TGTGCCATCAGTGATTCGGGGCGCATCTATGGCTACACCTTC. The encoded protein is CAISDSGRIYGYTF.

The rearrangement uses TRBV5-1 and TRBJ2-7; a weak D match, TRBD1 (5 bases). The CDR3 runs to 14 residues. Looked up from germline, CDR1 is SGHRS and CDR2 is YFSETQ. Trimming stripped 7 bases from V and 7 bases from J, with 21 bases between. Here the CDR3 reads CASGAAGSYNEQYF. CDR3 sequence (DNA): TGCGCCAGCGGGGCGGCAGGCAGTTACAATGAGCAGTACTTC.

The chain uses TRBV10-3 and TRBJ2-3; D may correspond to TRBD1 or TRBD2 (5 bases each). Per the germline V gene, CDR1 is ENHRY and CDR2 is SYGVKD. Trimming pared 2 bases from V and 1 base from J, leaving 10 bases between. The CDR3 has 15 residues. The CDR3, as DNA: TGTGCCATCAGTGAGACGAGGGACGGCACAGATACGCAGTATTTT. Translating it yields CAISETRDGTDTQYF.

This chain links TRBV4-2 with TRBJ2-5; no clear D gene. The V end was cut by 0 bases, the J end by 13 bases, with 18 bases between. This CDR3 comprises 14 residues. Germline V gene lookup returns CDR1 LGHNA and CDR2 YNFKEQ. CDR3 protein: CASSQESYSLRPYF. In DNA, the CDR3 is TGTGCCAGCAGCCAAGAGAGCTACTCACTCCGCCCGTACTTC.

The chain couples TRBV6-6 to TRBJ2-3; no firm D call. Germline V lookup: CDR1 MNHNY, CDR2 SVGAGI (reference sequence). Trimming cost V 2 bases and J 0 bases, with 6 bases left between them. CDR3 size: 14 residues. The CDR3 loop reads CASSYGVSTDTQYF. Here the CDR3 DNA reads TGTGCCAGCAGTTACGGGGTCAGCACAGATACGCAGTATTTT.

This clonotype appeared once. The V and J genes are TRBV27 and TRBJ2-7; 8 nucleotides align to TRBD1. Gene TRBJ2-5 matches the end of the DNA better, so the J call may be wrong. CDR3 length: 14 residues. Germline V gives CDR1 MNHEY, CDR2 SMNVEV (reference sequence). Written as DNA, the CDR3 is TGTGCCAGCAGACCGAGACAGGGGAGAGAGACCCAGTACTTC. It yields the protein CASRPRQGRETQYF.

The J gene is TRBJ2-7, the V gene TRBV2, with 9 bases matching TRBD2. This CDR3 comprises 15 residues. CDR1 SNHLY and CDR2 FYNNEI come from the germline V gene. V lost 4 bases and J lost 2; bases outside the gene matches: 6. This CDR3 reads CASSGVSGGTYEQYF. In DNA, the CDR3 is TGTGCCAGCAGTGGGGTGAGCGGGGGGACCTACGAGCAGTACTTC. The full variable domain, its missing parts supplied by reference TRBV2 and TRBJ2-7, is EPEVTQTPSHQVTQMGQEVILRCVPISNHLYFYWYRQILGQKVEFLVSFYNNEISEKSEIFDDQFSVERPDGSNFTLKIRSTKLEDSAMYFCASSGVSGGTYEQYFGPGTRLTVT.

This clonotype was counted at least ten times. The CDR3 bases are TGCGCCAGCAGCCAACTAGCCGGGACAGGGGGCACAGATACGCAGTATTTT. Its translation: CASSQLAGTGGTDTQYF. This sequence joins TRBV4-1 and TRBJ2-3; 10 bases are a match to TRBD1. J gave up 1 base and V 2 bases, and 6 bases lay outside the gene matches. The CDR3 is 17 residues long. Looked up from germline, CDR1 is MGHRA and CDR2 is YSYEKL.

This clonotype occurred a few times. This chain joins TRBV10-3 and TRBJ2-5; the D gene is possibly TRBD1 (5 bases). This CDR3 has 15 residues. V lost 3 bases to trimming and J lost 5 bases, with 16 bases between them. CDR1 and CDR2 from the germline V gene are ENHRY and SYGVKD. CDR3 nucleotide sequence: TGTGCCATCAGTGATCACGAGACAGTTGCGGAGACCCAGTACTTC. This sequence encodes CAISDHETVAETQYF.

This clonotype has just one count. V and J are TRBV7-9 and TRBJ2-5; TRBD1 matches 8 bases. Germline CDR1 and CDR2: SEHNR and FQNEAQ (reference sequence). V shed 0 bases, J shed 5 bases, and the junction held 8 bases outside the gene matches. The CDR3 sequence is 16 residues long. This chain's CDR3 is CASSLAGAGGSETQYF. CDR3 sequence (DNA): TGTGCCAGCAGCTTAGCCGGGGCAGGGGGCTCGGAGACCCAGTACTTC.

The CDR3 nucleotides read TGTGCCAGCAGCTTATCCACAGGTAGCTATGGCTACACCTTC. Amino acids: CASSLSTGSYGYTF. The rearrangement links TRBV7-2 to TRBJ1-2; weak D call: TRBD1 (5 bases). Germline values: CDR1 SGHTA, CDR2 FQGNSA. Deletions cut 2 bases from V and 4 bases from J, with 11 bases between. The CDR3 covers 14 residues.

The chain couples TRBV11-2 to TRBJ2-1, with D tentatively TRBD1 (6 bases). Between the trimmed V and J ends, which lost 1 base and 7 bases, there was a span of 17 bases. CDR1 SGHAT and CDR2 FQNNGV come from the germline V gene. This CDR3 region has 16 residues. The CDR3: CASSLGGGYERNEQFF. CDR3 DNA: TGTGCCAGCAGCTTAGGAGGGGGATATGAACGAAATGAGCAGTTCTTC.

This clonotype turned up a few times. The CDR3 coding sequence is TGTGCCAGCAGCGGTTCGACAGGGGCAGTTGGCTACACCTTC. It is translated as CASSGSTGAVGYTF. This rearrangement joins TRBV7-9 to TRBJ1-2; 8 bases are a match to TRBD1. The J segment lost 7 bases and the V segment lost 5 bases, leaving 9 bases of the junction unmatched. Germline loops: CDR1 SEHNR, CDR2 FQNEAQ (reference sequence). The CDR3 consists of 14 residues.

This rearrangement joins TRBV6-2 or TRBV6-3 to TRBJ2-1; TRBD2 matches at 9 bases. V was clipped by 8 bases and J by 4 bases; unmatched bases: 6. The CDR3 runs 14 residues. Germline CDR1 reads MNHEY; CDR2 reads SVGEGT. This CDR3 is CASGYSGSYNEQFF. The CDR3 DNA follows: TGTGCCAGCGGATATAGCGGGAGTTACAATGAGCAGTTCTTC.

Comments on this clonotype: It is likely a read error: a sequence one base away is far more abundant. This sequence joins TRBV12-3 or TRBV12-4 and TRBJ2-1; D not certain. This CDR3 has 11 residues. CDR3 DNA sequence: TGTGCCGGCAGTCCGTTAAATGAGCAGTTCTTC. Amino acids: CAGSPLNEQFF.

CDR3 bases: TGCGCCAGCAGCCAATCGGCAGGGGGTAACTATGGCTACACCTTC. This encodes CASSQSAGGNYGYTF. This chain joins TRBV4-1 and TRBJ1-2, with TRBD1 matching over 7 bases. V shed 2 bases and J 1 base; nucleotides not matched to a gene: 4. Germline values: CDR1 MGHRA, CDR2 YSYEKL. This CDR3 contains 15 residues.